The rows below give T cell receptor beta chains drawn from one sample of a study of metastatic and nonmetastatic thyroid tumors. TCRdb re-clonotyped the PCR reads via MiXCR. The repertoire consists of some 22,000 clones, with approximately 24% occurring once and the leading ten covering 9.5% to 15%. The sequenced sample was tumor tissue. The receptor source for this set is a male donor with papillary thyroid cancer or a benign thyroid nodule (not recorded which). Some clones in this sample may be carry-over from other donors' samples. CDR3s include the opening cysteine and the closing phenylalanine or tryptophan. The D gene is left open where the match is weak. The listing skips clone size in some rows; elsewhere it reads once, few, many or a size class.

D gene | J gene | V gene | clone size | CDR3 DNA | CDR3 protein
. | TRBJ1-5 | TRBV6-1 | many | TGTGCCAGCAGTGAGGATCGCTTGGGGGATCAGCCCCAGCATTTT | CASSEDRLGDQPQHF
. | TRBJ1-1 | TRBV5-1 | . | TGCGCCAGCAGCTTGTCGGGGACTGAAGGTTACGCTGAAGCTTTCTTT | CASSLSGTEGYAEAFF
. | TRBJ2-7 | TRBV20-1 | . | TGCAGTGCTAGATATCCCGGGCCTAGAAGGGGTGAGCAGTACTTC | CSARYPGPRRGEQYF
. | TRBJ2-3 | TRBV6-1 | . | TGTGCCAGCAGTGATTTGGATACCACAGATACGCAGTATTTT | CASSDLDTTDTQYF
. | TRBJ1-6 | TRBV6-4 | few | TGTGCCAGCAGTGACTCATCAAATTCACCCCTCCACTTT | CASSDSSNSPLHF
. | TRBJ1-3 | TRBV20-1 | medium-sized | TGCAGTGCTAGATCTACTGGAAACACCATATATTTT | CSARSTGNTIYF
TRBD1 | TRBJ1-2 | TRBV6-2/TRBV6-3 | . | TGTGCCAGCAGCCGGGACAGGGATGTCGTTGTCTACACCTTC | CASSRDRDVVVYTF
. | TRBJ1-2 | TRBV28 | . | TGTGCCAGCAGTTTAGTTCCAGATAACTATGGCTACACCTTC | CASSLVPDNYGYTF
TRBD2 | TRBJ2-1 | TRBV20-1 | . | TGCAGTGCTAGATCGGCTAGCGGGTTAAATGAGCAGTTCTTC | CSARSASGLNEQFF
. | TRBJ2-2 | TRBV20-1 | medium-sized | TGCAGTGCTTCCGGGACCGATAACACCGGGGAGCTGTTTTTT | CSASGTDNTGELFF
. | TRBJ2-7 | TRBV6-2/TRBV6-3 | few | TGTGCCAGCACAGGCACCTACGAGCAGTACTTC | CASTGTYEQYF
. | TRBJ1-1 | TRBV24-1 | . | TGTGCCACAGAACAGTCCTCGGGCACTGAAGCTTTCTTT | CATEQSSGTEAFF
TRBD1 | TRBJ1-2 | TRBV7-2 | medium-sized | TGTGCCAGCAGCTTTAACAGGGGTGGCTATGGCTACACCTTC | CASSFNRGGYGYTF
TRBD2 | TRBJ2-1 | TRBV3-1 | . | TGTGCCAGCAGCCCCATAAATTTAGCGGGAGGCCCTTTCTTC | CASSPINLAGGPFF
TRBD2 | TRBJ2-1 | TRBV4-1 | many | TGCGCCAGCAGCCTTACTAGCGGGAGTATGAATGAGCAGTTCTTC | CASSLTSGSMNEQFF
. | TRBJ2-1 | TRBV6-1 | medium-sized | TGTGCCAGCAGGGCCCCTCGAGGGTATTCCTACAATGAGCAGTTCTTC | CASRAPRGYSYNEQFF
. | TRBJ2-3 | TRBV7-9 | . | TGTGCCAGCATCTTAGCCGGGACCCAGGATACGCAGTGTTTT | CASILAGTQDTQCF
TRBD1 | TRBJ1-1 | TRBV6-2/TRBV6-3 | . | TGTGCCAGCAGTTCCTCAGGGACAGGCAATTTTGAAGCTTTCTTT | CASSSSGTGNFEAFF
TRBD2 | TRBJ2-7 | TRBV5-4 | many | TGTGCCAGCAGCTTGGATGCGTCCCGGGAGGACGAGCAGTACTTC | CASSLDASREDEQYF
TRBD2 | TRBJ2-6 | TRBV12-3/TRBV12-4 | few | TGTGCCAGCAGTTTAGTAGCGGGGAACTCTGGGGCCAACGTCCTGACTTTC | CASSLVAGNSGANVLTF
TRBD2 | TRBJ2-2 | TRBV5-1 | medium-sized | TGCGCCAGCAGCTTGGAGGCGGGAGTACGAACCGGGGAGCTGTTTTTT | CASSLEAGVRTGELFF
. | TRBJ1-1 | TRBV27 | many | TGTGCCAGCAGACGGGGGAGGGTCCCGAACACTGAAGCTTTCTTT | CASRRGRVPNTEAFF
. | TRBJ2-7 | TRBV7-8 | . | TGTGCCAGCAGCCCCCGACAGGACCAGCAGTACTTC | CASSPRQDQQYF
. | TRBJ1-6 | TRBV11-2 | once | TGTGCCAGCAGCTTAAGAGCGCCGAGCTCCTATAATTCACCCCTCCACTTT | CASSLRAPSSYNSPLHF
. | TRBJ1-6 | TRBV6-2/TRBV6-3 | few | TGTGCCAGCAGGAACCCCCGGTGCGAGGGAACAGCACCCCTCCACTTT | CASRNPRCEGTAPLHF
. | TRBJ2-7 | TRBV6-5 | many | TGTGCCAGCAGTTACGGGGGATCCTACGAGCAGTACTTC | CASSYGGSYEQYF
. | TRBJ2-3 | TRBV5-1 | many | TGCGCCAGCAGCTTGGACCCCACTAGGGTTCATATCACAGATACGCAGTATTTT | CASSLDPTRVHITDTQYF
. | TRBJ2-1 | TRBV10-2 | many | TGCGCCAGCAGTGAGTCGAACCGCCTCGCCGGCCTTATAGTGGGGCAGTTCTTC | CASSESNRLAGLIVGQFF
. | TRBJ1-3 | TRBV5-8 | . | TGTGCCAGCAGCTTCGGAAGACTCTCTGGAAACACCATATATTTT | CASSFGRLSGNTIYF
. | TRBJ1-5 | TRBV6-1 | many | TGTGCCAGCAGTTCAACGAGCAATAGCAATCAGCCCCAGCATTTT | CASSSTSNSNQPQHF
. | TRBJ2-7 | TRBV28 | . | TGTGCCAGAGGAACAGTTTCAGAGCAGTACTTC | CARGTVSEQYF
. | TRBJ2-1 | TRBV12-3/TRBV12-4 | few | TGTGCCAGCAGTTTGCTTGGGGAGGTGGGTGAGCAGTTCTTC | CASSLLGEVGEQFF
TRBD1 | TRBJ1-5 | TRBV6-2/TRBV6-3 | few | TGTGCCAGCATTCCCGGGACAGGGACCTTTTACAGCAATCAGCCCCAGCATTTT | CASIPGTGTFYSNQPQHF
. | TRBJ2-5 | TRBV12-3/TRBV12-4 | many | TGTGCCAGCAGTCTGAACCGGAGGGAGACCCAGTACTTC | CASSLNRRETQYF
. | TRBJ2-7 | TRBV6-1 | few | TGTGCCAGCTCCCTCCGGGACGGACCCTACGAGCAGTACTTC | CASSLRDGPYEQYF
. | TRBJ1-2 | TRBV20-1 | . | TGCAGTGCTAGAGAATACTCAAGGGGCTACACCTTC | CSAREYSRGYTF
. | TRBJ2-7 | TRBV30 | many | TGTGCCTGGAGACCCCACGGCCCCTACGAGCAGTACTTC | CAWRPHGPYEQYF
. | TRBJ2-7 | TRBV20-1 | medium-sized | TGCAGTGCTAGAGCTCCAGGGCTAGGTGAGGAGCAGTACTTC | CSARAPGLGEEQYF
TRBD2 | TRBJ2-3 | TRBV6-4 | many | TGTGCCAGCAGCGGGACTAGCGGGGGTGATACGCAGTATTTT | CASSGTSGGDTQYF
TRBD2 | TRBJ2-7 | TRBV4-2 | . | TGTGCCAGCAGCCAAGCTCGGGAGGGCTACGAGCAGTACTTC | CASSQAREGYEQYF
. | TRBJ1-5 | TRBV2 | many | TGTGCCAGCAGTGAACTCAGGCGAGGACAGCCCCAGCATTTT | CASSELRRGQPQHF
TRBD1 | TRBJ2-7 | TRBV27 | . | TGTGCCAGCATCCACCAAAGGACAGGGAAATTATACGAGGAGTACTTC | CASIHQRTGKLYEEYF
. | TRBJ2-2 | TRBV19 | . | TGTGGCAGTAAACCGGGAAGAAACACCGGGGAGCTGTTTTTT | CGSKPGRNTGELFF
. | TRBJ2-1 | TRBV6-5 | . | TGTGCCAGCAGTCCCCTACTTCCTACCTCCTCCTACAATGAGCAGTTCTTC | CASSPLLPTSSYNEQFF